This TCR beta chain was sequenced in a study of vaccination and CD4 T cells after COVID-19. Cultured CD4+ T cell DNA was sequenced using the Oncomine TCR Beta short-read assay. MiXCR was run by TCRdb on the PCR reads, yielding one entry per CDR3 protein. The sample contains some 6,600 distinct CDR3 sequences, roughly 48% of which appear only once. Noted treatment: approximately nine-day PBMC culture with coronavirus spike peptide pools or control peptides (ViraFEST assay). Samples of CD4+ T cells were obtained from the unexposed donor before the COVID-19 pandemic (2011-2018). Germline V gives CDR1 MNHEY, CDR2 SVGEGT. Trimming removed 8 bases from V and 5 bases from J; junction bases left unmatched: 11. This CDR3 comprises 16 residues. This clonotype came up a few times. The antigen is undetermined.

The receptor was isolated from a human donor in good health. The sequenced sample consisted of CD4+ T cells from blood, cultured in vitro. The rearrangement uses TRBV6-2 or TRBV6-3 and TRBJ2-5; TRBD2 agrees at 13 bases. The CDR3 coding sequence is TGTGCCAGCTCTACACGGGGACTAGCGGGGCGGGAGACCCAGTACTTC. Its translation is CASSTRGLAGRETQYF.